This entry is about one T cell receptor beta chain. Its specificity is not known. Trimming stripped 6 bases from V and 4 bases from J, with 17 bases between. The CDR3 loop spans 15 amino acids. Germline loops: CDR1 MNHEY, CDR2 SVGEGT. Per sample, no less than 6 micrograms of total RNA were extracted. It was with a sample-barcoded 5' primer and a J-beta primer mix that a second PCR of roughly 7 to 12 cycles was run. The authors tagged each cDNA molecule using a template-switch adaptor with 12 random nucleotides. MiXCR was run by TCRdb on the 5' RACE reads, yielding one entry per CDR3 protein. The sample holds about 930,000 distinct CDR3 sequences, about 29% seen once. This record comes from a study of blood T cells in healthy people across ages. Study results and limitations: Getting older went along with TCR beta diversity per million T cells dropping roughly linearly.

These data also formed part of another study, on T cells of mothers and their children.

What was sequenced was blood. The gene calls are TRBV6-2 or TRBV6-3 and TRBJ2-3; D is ambiguous. This receptor was identified in a woman in her forties in good health. In nucleotides, the CDR3 is TGTGCCAGCAGCCCCCAAGCATATCGGCCAGATACGCAGTATTTT. Encoded protein: CASSPQAYRPDTQYF.